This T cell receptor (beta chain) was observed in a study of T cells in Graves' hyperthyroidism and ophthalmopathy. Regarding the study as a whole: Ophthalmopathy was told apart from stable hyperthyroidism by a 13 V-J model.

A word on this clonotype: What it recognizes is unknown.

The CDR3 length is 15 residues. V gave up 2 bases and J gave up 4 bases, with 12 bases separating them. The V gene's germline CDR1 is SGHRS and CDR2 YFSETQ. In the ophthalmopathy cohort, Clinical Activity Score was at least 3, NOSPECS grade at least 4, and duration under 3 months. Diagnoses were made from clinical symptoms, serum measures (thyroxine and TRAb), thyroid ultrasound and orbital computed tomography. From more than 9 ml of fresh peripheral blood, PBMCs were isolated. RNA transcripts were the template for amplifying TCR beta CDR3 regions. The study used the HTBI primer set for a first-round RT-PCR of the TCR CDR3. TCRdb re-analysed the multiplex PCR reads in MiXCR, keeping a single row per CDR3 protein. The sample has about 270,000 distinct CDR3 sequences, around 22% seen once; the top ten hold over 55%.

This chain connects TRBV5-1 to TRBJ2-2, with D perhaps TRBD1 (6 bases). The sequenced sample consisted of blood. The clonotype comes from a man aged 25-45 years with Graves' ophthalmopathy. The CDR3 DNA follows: TGCGCCAGCAGCTTATCGAGGGGGACCACCGGGGAGCTGTTTTTT. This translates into CASSLSRGTTGELFF. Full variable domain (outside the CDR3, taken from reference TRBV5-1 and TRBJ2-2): KAGVTQTPRYLIKTRGQQVTLSCSPISGHRSVSWYQQTPGQGLQFLFEYFSETQRNKGNFPGRFSGRQFSNSRSEMNVSTLELGDSALYLCASSLSRGTTGELFFGEGSRLTVL.